This T cell receptor (beta chain) was documented in a study of T-cell memory formation after mild COVID-19. Regarding the study as a whole: Contracting CD4+ clones sat mainly in CM and EM; CD8+ in EMRA. Clones contracting across day 15 to 85 had a balanced CD4/CD8 profile; later expanding clones leaned CD4+.

This clonotype was observed many times. Antigen unknown. cDNA libraries for TCR alpha and TCR beta, carrying sample barcodes and UMIs, came from 5'RACE with constant-segment primers. TCRdb independently ran MiXCR on the 5' RACE reads; one entry per CDR3 protein. Among 30,000 to 50,000 distinct CDR3 sequences listed, less than 8% were seen once. Per germline, CDR1 SGHTA and CDR2 FQGNSA. Trimming shortened V by 2 bases and J by 4 bases, and 8 bases separated the two germline ends. The CDR3 spans 13 residues. The clonotype originates from an adult who had mild COVID-19 (a few samples of this study predate the infection). Cell type and time point are not known. Source material: PBMCs or a T cell subset sorted from them (not recorded which). This chain uses TRBV7-2 with TRBJ1-1; D call uncertain. The CDR3 sequence is CASSLWGSTEAFF. The CDR3 DNA sequence: TGTGCCAGCAGCTTATGGGGTAGCACTGAAGCTTTCTTT. Complete variable domain (other parts from reference TRBV7-2 and TRBJ1-1): GAGVSQSPSNKVTEKGKDVELRCDPISGHTALYWYRQSLGQGLEFLIYFQGNSAPDKSGLPSDRFSAERTGGSVSTLTIQRTQQEDSAVYLCASSLWGSTEAFFGQGTRLTVV.